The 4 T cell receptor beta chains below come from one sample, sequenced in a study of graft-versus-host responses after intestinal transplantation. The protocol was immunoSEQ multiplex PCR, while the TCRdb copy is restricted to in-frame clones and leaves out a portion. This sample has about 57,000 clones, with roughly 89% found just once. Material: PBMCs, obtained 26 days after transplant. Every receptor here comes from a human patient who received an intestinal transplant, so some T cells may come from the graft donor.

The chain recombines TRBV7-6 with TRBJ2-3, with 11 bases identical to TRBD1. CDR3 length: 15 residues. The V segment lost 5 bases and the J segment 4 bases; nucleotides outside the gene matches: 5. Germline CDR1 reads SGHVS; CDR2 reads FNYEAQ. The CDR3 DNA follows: TGTGCCAGCAGCACCGGGACAGGGGGGGCAGATACGCAGTATTTT. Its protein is CASSTGTGGADTQYF.

DNA for the CDR3: TGTGCCAGCAGTGATCTAGGACTAGCGGAACGCACAGATACGCAGTATTTT. Translated: CASSDLGLAERTDTQYF. This chain joins TRBV6-1 and TRBJ2-3, with 10 bases identical to TRBD2. V was clipped by 3 bases and J by 1 base; unmatched bases: 7. The CDR3 runs 17 residues. Germline CDR1 reads MNHNS; CDR2 reads SASEGT.

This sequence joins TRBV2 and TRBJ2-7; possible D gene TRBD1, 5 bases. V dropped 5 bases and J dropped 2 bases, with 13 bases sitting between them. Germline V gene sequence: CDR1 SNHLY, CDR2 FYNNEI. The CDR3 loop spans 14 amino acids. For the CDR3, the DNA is TGTGCCAGCAGTTTCTCGACAGATACCTACGAGCAGTACTTC. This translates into CASSFSTDTYEQYF.

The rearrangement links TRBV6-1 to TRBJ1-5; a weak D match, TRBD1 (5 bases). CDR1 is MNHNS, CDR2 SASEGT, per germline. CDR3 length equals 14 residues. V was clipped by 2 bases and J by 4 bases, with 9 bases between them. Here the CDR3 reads CASSEYRGNQPQHF. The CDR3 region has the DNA TGTGCCAGCAGTGAATACCGGGGGAATCAGCCCCAGCATTTT.